This T cell receptor (beta chain) was identified in a study of CD8 T cells in ankylosing spondylitis. One entry per CDR3 protein results from TCRdb running MiXCR on the 5' RACE reads. The sample lists some 270,000 distinct CDR3 sequences; 18% were seen once. Points on this clonotype: What it binds is unknown.

The study, taken as a whole, reports: In ankylosing spondylitis blood, a motif of roughly eight highly homologous TCR beta variants appeared characteristic.

CDR1 and CDR2 (germline): SQVTM, ANQGSEA. This CDR3 has 15 amino acids. This TCR was recovered from a male donor with ankylosing spondylitis or in good health (not recorded which). V gene TRBV29-1 combines with J gene TRBJ2-1; 8 positions match TRBD2. The sequenced sample consisted of blood, either unsorted or a sorted T cell fraction (not recorded which). CDR3 DNA: TGCAGTGGTGGAGGGGGACTAGGCGAACCCAATGAGCAGTTCTTC. It specifies CSGGGGLGEPNEQFF.